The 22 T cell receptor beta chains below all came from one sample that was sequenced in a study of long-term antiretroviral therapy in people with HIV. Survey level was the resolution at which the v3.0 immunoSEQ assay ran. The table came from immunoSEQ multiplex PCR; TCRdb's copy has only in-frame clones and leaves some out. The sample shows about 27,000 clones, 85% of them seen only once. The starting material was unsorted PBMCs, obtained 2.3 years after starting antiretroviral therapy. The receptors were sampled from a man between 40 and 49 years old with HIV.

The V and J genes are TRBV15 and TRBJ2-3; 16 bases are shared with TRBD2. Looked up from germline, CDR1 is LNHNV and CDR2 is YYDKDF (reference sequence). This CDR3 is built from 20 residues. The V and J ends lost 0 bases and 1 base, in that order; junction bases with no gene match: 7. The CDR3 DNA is TGTGCCACCAGCAGAGATCAGGGACTAGCGGGGGGGCGGGGCACAGATACGCAGTATTTT. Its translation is CATSRDQGLAGGRGTDTQYF.

The CDR3 DNA follows: TGTGCCAGCACCCCAACAGGGTACACTGAAGCTTTCTTT. Protein product: CASTPTGYTEAFF. This chain joins TRBV6-1 and TRBJ1-1; the D gene is possibly TRBD1 (6 bases). CDR3 length: 13 amino acids. The V end lost 7 bases, the J end lost 3 bases, and 12 bases lay between the germline ends. The germline gives CDR1 MNHNS, CDR2 SASEGT.

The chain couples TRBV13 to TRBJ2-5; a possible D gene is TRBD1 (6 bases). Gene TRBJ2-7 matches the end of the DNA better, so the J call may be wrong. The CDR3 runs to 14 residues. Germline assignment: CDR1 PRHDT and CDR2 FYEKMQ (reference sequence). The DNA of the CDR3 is TGTGCCAGCAGCTCAGGCAGAGGGGGTTCCGAGCAGTACTTC. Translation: CASSSGRGGSEQYF.

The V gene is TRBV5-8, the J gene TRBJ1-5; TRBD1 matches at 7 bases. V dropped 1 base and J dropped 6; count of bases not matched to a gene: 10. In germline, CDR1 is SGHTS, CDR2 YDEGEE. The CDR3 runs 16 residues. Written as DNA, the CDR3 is TGTGCCAGCAGCTTGTCCGGGACAGTAGGAGGTCAGCCCCAGCATTTT. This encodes CASSLSGTVGGQPQHF.

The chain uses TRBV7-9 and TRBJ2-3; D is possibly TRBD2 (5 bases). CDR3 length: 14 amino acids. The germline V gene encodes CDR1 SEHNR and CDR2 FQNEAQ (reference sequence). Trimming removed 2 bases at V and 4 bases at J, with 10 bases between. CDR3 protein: CASSLIGRADTQYF. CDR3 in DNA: TGTGCCAGCAGCTTAATAGGGCGGGCAGATACGCAGTATTTT.

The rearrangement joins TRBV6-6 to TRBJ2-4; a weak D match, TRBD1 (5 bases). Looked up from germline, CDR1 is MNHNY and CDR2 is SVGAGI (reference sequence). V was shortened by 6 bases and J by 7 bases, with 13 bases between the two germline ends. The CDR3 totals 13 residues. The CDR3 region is CASRMARANIQYF. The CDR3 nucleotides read TGTGCCAGCAGGATGGCCAGGGCGAACATTCAGTACTTC.

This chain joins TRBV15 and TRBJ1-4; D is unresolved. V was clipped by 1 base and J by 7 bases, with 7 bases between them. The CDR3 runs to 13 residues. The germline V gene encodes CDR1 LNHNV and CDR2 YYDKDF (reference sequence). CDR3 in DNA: TGTGCCACCAGCAGAGTGGAGGGTGAAAAACTGTTTTTT. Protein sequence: CATSRVEGEKLFF.

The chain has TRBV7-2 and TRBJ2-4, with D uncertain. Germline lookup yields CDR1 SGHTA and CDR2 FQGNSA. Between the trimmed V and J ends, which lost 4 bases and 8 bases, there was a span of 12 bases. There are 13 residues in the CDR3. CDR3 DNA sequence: TGTGCCAGCAGCTCCCCCGGCCGGCACATTCAGTACTTC. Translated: CASSSPGRHIQYF.

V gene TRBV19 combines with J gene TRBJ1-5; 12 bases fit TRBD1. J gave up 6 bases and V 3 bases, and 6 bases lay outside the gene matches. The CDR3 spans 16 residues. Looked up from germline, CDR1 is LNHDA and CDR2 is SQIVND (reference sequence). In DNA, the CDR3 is TGTGCCAGTAGTATTTTCGGGACAGGGGGCAGTCAGCCCCAGCATTTT. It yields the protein CASSIFGTGGSQPQHF. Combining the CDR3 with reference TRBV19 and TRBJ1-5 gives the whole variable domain DGGITQSPKYLFRKEGQNVTLSCEQNLNHDAMYWYRQDPGQGLRLIYYSQIVNDFQKGDIAEGYSVSREKKESFPLTVTSAQKNPTAFYLCASSIFGTGGSQPQHFGDGTRLSIL.

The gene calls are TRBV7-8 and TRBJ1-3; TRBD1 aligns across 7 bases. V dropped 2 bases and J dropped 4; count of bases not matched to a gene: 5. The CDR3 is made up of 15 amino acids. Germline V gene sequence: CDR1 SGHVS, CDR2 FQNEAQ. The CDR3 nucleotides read TGTGCCAGCAGCTTATTACAGGGGAAGGGAAACACCATATATTTT. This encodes CASSLLQGKGNTIYF.

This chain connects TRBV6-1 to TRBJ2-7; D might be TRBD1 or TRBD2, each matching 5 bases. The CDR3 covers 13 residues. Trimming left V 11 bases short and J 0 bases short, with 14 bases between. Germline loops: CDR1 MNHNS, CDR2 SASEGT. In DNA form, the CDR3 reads TGTGCCGGTTCCGGGACGGTCTCCTACGAGCAGTACTTC. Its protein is CAGSGTVSYEQYF.

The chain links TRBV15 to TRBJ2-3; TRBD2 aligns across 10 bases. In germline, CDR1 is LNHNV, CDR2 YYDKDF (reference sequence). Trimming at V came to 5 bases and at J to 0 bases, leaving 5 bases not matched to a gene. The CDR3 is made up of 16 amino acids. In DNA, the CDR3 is TGTGCCACCAGCGGCGGACTAGCGGCTAGCACAGATACGCAGTATTTT. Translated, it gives CATSGGLAASTDTQYF.

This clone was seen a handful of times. The CDR3 nucleotides read TGCGCCAGCAGCTGGGACAGGGCCTACGAGCAGTACTTC. Translated, it gives CASSWDRAYEQYF. The V call is TRBV5-1, the J call TRBJ2-7, with TRBD1 matching 9 bases. The J segment lost 2 bases and the V segment lost 3 bases, leaving 0 bases of the junction unmatched. The CDR3 sequence is 13 residues long. Per germline, CDR1 SGHRS and CDR2 YFSETQ.

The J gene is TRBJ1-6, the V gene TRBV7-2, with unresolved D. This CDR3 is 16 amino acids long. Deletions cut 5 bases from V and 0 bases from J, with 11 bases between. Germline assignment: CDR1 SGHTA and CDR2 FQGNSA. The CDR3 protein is CASSPMRSSYNSPLHF. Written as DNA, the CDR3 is TGTGCCAGCAGCCCTATGAGAAGCTCCTATAATTCACCCCTCCACTTT.

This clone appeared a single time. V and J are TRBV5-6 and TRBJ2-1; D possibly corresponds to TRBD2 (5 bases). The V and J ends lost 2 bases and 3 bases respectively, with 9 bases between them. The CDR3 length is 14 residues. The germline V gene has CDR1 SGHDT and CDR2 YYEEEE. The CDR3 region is CASSFPGNYNEQFF. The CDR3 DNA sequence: TGTGCCAGCAGCTTTCCGGGAAACTACAATGAGCAGTTCTTC.

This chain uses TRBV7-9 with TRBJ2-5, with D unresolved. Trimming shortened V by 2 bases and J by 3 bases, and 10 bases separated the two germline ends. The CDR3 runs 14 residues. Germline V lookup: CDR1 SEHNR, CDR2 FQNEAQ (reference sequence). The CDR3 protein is CASSLFLREETQYF. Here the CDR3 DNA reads TGTGCCAGCAGCTTATTCCTAAGGGAAGAGACCCAGTACTTC.

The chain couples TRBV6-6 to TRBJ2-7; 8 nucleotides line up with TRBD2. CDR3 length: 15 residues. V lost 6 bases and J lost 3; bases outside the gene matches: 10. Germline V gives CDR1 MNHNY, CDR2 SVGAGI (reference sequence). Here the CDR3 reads CASSWTGGDHYEQYF. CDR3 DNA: TGTGCCAGCAGCTGGACGGGGGGGGATCACTACGAGCAGTACTTC.

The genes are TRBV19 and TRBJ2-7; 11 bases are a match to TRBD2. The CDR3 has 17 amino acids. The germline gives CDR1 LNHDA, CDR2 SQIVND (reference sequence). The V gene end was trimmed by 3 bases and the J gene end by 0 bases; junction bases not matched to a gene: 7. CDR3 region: CASSMVLAGASSYEQYF. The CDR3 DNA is TGTGCCAGTAGTATGGTACTAGCGGGAGCGAGCTCCTACGAGCAGTACTTC.

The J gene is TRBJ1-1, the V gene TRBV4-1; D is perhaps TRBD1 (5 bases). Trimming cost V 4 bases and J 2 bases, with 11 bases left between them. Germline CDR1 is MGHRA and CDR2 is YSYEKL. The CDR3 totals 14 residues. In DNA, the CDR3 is TGCGCCAGCAGCCTGGACACCATTAACACTGAAGCTTTCTTT. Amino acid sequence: CASSLDTINTEAFF.

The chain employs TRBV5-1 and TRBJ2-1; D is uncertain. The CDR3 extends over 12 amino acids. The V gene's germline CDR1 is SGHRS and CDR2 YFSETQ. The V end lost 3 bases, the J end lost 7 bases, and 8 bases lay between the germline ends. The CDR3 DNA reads TGCGCCAGCAGCTCAGGCCCAAATGAGCAGTTCTTC. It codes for CASSSGPNEQFF.

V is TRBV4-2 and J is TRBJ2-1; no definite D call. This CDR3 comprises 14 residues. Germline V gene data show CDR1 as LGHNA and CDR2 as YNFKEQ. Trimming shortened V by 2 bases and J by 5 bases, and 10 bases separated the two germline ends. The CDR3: CASSQPYGNNEQFF. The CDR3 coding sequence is TGTGCCAGCAGCCAACCGTACGGAAACAATGAGCAGTTCTTC.

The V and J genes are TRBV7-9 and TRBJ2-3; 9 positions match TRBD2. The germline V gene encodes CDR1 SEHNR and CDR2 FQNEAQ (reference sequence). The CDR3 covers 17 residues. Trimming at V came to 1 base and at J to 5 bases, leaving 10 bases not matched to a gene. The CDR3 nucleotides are TGTGCCAGCAGCTTAGGTCTAGCGGGGACCCATGGAGATACGCAGTATTTT. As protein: CASSLGLAGTHGDTQYF.